This T cell receptor (beta chain) was profiled in a study of a mutant IDH1 vaccine in newly diagnosed glioma. At the level of the study: First vaccine doses came 4-6 weeks after radiotherapy alone, or with temozolomide cycles.

With respect to this clone: Its antigen is currently unknown.

The assay was immunoSEQ multiplex PCR, and TCRdb's table has in-frame clones only and misses some. Of 110,000 or so clones listed, roughly 90% were seen once; the top ten hold roughly 0.57%. Study findings and constraints: With respect to changes in top peripheral T cell clonotypes, pseudoprogression seemed unrelated.

Germline loops: CDR1 SGHRS, CDR2 YFSETQ. This CDR3 has 15 amino acids. V gave up 4 bases and J gave up 9 bases, with 20 bases separating them. The time point: week 11, during vaccination. Every vaccination contained 300 ug of the mutant IDH1 20-mer peptide and was paired with topical imiquimod. This receptor was obtained from a woman aged 45 to 65 with glioma. The V and J genes are TRBV5-1 and TRBJ2-1; D possibly matches TRBD1 or TRBD2 (5 bases each). Sequenced material: PBMCs, taken from a glioma patient whose treatment included an IDH1 peptide vaccine. CDR3 region: CASSRLGDGLGEQFF. CDR3 in DNA: TGCGCCAGCAGCCGCCTCGGGGACGGTCTCGGTGAGCAGTTCTTC.